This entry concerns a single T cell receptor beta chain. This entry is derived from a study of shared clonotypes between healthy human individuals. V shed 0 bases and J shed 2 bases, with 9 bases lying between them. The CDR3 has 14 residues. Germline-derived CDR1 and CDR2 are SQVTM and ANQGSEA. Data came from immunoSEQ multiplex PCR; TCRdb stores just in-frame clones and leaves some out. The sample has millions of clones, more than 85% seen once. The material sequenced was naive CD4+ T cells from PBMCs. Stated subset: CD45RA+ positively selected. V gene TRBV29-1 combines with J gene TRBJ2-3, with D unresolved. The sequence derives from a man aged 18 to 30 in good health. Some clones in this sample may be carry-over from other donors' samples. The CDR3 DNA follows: TGCAGCGTTGAAGATTCTTCTAACACAGATACGCAGTATTTT. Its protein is CSVEDSSNTDTQYF.